This T cell receptor beta chain originates from a study of blood T cell repertoires in COVID-19. Authors' methods: Estimated nucleated cell counts came from reference gene primer amplification. Profiling relied on immunoSEQ multiplex PCR, and the TCRdb table lists in-frame clones only, not all of them. Clone size and V and J calls were adopted from that table, with D and trimming inferred from the DNA. The sample includes about 150,000 clones, around 83% of them seen just once. Germline CDR1 is SNHLY and CDR2 is FYNNEI. Trimming pared 0 bases from V and 10 bases from J, leaving 5 bases between. This CDR3 contains 11 residues.

The chain links TRBV2 to TRBJ2-3, with unresolved D. Sequencing used peripheral blood. The TCR sequence derives from an older woman with COVID-19, enrolled during active disease. The chain's CDR3 is CASSEASSQYF. The CDR3 region has the DNA TGTGCCAGCAGTGAAGCGAGCTCGCAGTATTTT. Full variable domain (missing parts from reference TRBV2 and TRBJ2-3): EPEVTQTPSHQVTQMGQEVILRCVPISNHLYFYWYRQILGQKVEFLVSFYNNEISEKSEIFDDQFSVERPDGSNFTLKIRSTKLEDSAMYFCASSEASSQYFGPGTRLTVL.